This TCR beta chain emerged from a study of blood T cell repertoires in COVID-19. Study context: Acute-phase and convalescent COVID-19 samples originated in the United States, Italy and Spain. T cells, B-cell-depleted T cells, or PBMCs supplied cDNA or gDNA.

The repertoire was sequenced with immunoSEQ multiplex PCR; TCRdb's copy has only in-frame clones and lacks some. The sample has some 190,000 clones, roughly 84% seen once; the top ten hold over 9.5%. From germline, CDR1 is SGHAT and CDR2 FQNNGV. The CDR3 spans 17 residues. The V segment lost 5 bases and the J segment 5 bases; nucleotides outside the gene matches: 13. This chain joins TRBV11-2 and TRBJ2-2, with 8 bases aligning to TRBD1. This clonotype originated in a woman aged 80 or over with active or convalescent COVID-19. Sequencing input: peripheral blood. In DNA, the CDR3 is TGTGCCAGCAGCACAACCGAGGGACAGGCCTTGACCGGGGAGCTGTTTTTT. Its translation is CASSTTEGQALTGELFF.